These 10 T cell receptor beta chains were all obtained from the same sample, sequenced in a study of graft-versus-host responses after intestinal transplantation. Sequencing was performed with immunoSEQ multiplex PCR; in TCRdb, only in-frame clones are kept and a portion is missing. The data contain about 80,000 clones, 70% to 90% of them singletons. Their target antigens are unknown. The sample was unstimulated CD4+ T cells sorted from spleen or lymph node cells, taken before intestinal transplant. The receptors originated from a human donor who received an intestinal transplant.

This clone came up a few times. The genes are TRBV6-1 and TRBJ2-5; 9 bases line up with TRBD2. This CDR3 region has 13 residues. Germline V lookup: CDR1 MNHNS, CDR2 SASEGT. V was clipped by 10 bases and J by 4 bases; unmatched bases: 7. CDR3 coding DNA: TGTGCCACCTCCAGTAGCGGGAGAGAGACCCAGTACTTC. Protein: CATSSSGRETQYF.

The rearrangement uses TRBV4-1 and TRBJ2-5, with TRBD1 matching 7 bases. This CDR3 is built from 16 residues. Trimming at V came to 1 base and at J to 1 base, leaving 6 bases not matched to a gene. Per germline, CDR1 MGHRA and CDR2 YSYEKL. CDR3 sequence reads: CASSQGTPGGQETQYF. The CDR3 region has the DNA TGCGCCAGCAGCCAAGGGACCCCAGGGGGCCAAGAGACCCAGTACTTC.

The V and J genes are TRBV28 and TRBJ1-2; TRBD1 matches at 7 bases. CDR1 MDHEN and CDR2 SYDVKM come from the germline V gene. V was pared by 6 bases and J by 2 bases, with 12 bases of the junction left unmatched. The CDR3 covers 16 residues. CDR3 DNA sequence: TGTGCCAGCAGCATACCAACGGGACAGCTGAACTATGGCTACACCTTC. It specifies CASSIPTGQLNYGYTF.

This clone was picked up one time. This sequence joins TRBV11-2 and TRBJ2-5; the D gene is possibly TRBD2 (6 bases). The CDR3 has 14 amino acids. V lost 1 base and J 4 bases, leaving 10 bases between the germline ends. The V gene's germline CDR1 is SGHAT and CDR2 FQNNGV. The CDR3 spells CASSLGRVRETQYF. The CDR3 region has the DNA TGTGCCAGCAGCTTAGGGAGGGTCAGAGAGACCCAGTACTTC.

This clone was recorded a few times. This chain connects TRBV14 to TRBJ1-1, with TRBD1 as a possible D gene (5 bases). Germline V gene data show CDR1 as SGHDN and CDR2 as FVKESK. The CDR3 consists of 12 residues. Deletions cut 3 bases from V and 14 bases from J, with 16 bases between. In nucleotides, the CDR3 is TGTGCCAGCAGCCATAGTCAGGGCAGGAACTTCTTT. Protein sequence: CASSHSQGRNFF.

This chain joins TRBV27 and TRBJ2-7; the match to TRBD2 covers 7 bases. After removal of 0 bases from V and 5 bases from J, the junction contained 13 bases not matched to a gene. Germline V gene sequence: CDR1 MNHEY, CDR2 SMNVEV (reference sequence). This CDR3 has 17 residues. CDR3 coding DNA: TGTGCCAGCAGTTTATCCTCACTAGCCAAGCGGGACCACGAGCAGTACTTC. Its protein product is CASSLSSLAKRDHEQYF.

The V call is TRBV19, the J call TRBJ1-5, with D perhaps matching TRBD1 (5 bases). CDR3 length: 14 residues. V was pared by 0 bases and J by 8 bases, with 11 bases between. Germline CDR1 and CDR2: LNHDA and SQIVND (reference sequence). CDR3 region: CASSIEEGREPQHF. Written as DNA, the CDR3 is TGTGCCAGTAGTATAGAGGAGGGGAGAGAGCCCCAGCATTTT.

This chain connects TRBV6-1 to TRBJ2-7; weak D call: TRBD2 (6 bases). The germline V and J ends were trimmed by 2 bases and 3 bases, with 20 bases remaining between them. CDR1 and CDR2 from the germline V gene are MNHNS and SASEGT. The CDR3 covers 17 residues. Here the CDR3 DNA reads TGTGCCAGCAGTGAATTAAGTTTGGGGGGTACCTTCTACGAGCAGTACTTC. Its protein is CASSELSLGGTFYEQYF.

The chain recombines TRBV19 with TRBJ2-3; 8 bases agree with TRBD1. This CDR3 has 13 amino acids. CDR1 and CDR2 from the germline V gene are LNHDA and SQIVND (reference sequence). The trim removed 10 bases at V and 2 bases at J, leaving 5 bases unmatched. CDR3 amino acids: CATGQGVTDTQYF. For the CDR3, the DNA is TGTGCCACCGGACAGGGCGTCACAGATACGCAGTATTTT.

This chain's CDR3 is CASSLNNGATQYF. CDR3 coding DNA: TGTGCCAGCAGCTTAAATAATGGGGCCACCCAGTACTTC. V gene TRBV11-2 combines with J gene TRBJ2-7; a weak D match, TRBD1 (5 bases). The CDR3 has 13 amino acids. Trimming shortened V by 2 bases and J by 10 bases, and 15 bases separated the two germline ends. Germline V gene data show CDR1 as SGHAT and CDR2 as FQNNGV.